In its sample, the clone carrying this T cell receptor (beta chain) was seen once. Data came from immunoSEQ multiplex PCR; TCRdb stores just in-frame clones and leaves some out. The sample gives fewer than 120,000 clones, 72% of which show up once; under 10% is in the top ten. The data belong to a study of blood T cell repertoires in COVID-19. The origin of this receptor is an older woman with acute or convalescent COVID-19. Input material: peripheral blood.

CDR3 protein: CASSLVANYGYTF. The CDR3 DNA reads as TGTGCCAGCAGCTTGGTAGCTAACTATGGCTACACCTTC. V gene TRBV7-9 combines with J gene TRBJ1-2; D is unresolved. Germline V gives CDR1 SEHNR, CDR2 FQNEAQ (reference sequence). The ends were cut back, 3 bases at V and 0 bases at J, with 5 bases in the middle. CDR3 size: 13 residues.